This T cell receptor beta chain emerged from a study of T cell responses to AZD1222 COVID-19 vaccine. Findings of the study overall: Vaccination with two AZD1222 doses was followed by a rise in Spike-specific TCR breadth and depth. Per reports, nearly half of all spike-specific TCRs target regions that are unmutated in variants. Researchers took repertoire samples only after the peak T cell response had come.

CDR3 length: 14 residues. V dropped 5 bases and J dropped 4; count of bases not matched to a gene: 8. Per germline, CDR1 SEHNR and CDR2 FQNEAQ (reference sequence). Of note for this clone: Its antigen is not known.

Clones were read by immunoSEQ multiplex PCR, and TCRdb kept only the in-frame ones, dropping some. The profile covers 200,000 to 250,000 clones, with about 94% appearing a single time and 1.7% taken by the ten largest. Sequencing was performed on peripheral blood, taken 28 days after the second dose of the MenACWY control vaccine. The genes are TRBV7-9 and TRBJ2-7; TRBD1 aligns across 7 bases. The sequence was obtained from an adult who received the MenACWY meningococcal vaccine as a control. CDR3 loop: CASSHDRERYEQYF. The CDR3 DNA follows: TGTGCCAGCAGCCACGACAGGGAGCGTTACGAGCAGTACTTC.